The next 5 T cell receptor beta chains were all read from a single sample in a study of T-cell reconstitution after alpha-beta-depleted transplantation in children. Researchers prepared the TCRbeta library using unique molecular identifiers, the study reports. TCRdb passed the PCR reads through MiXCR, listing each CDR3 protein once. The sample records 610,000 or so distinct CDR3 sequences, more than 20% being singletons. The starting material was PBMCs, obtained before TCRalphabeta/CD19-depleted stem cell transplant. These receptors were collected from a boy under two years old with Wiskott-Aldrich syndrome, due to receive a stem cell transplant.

For the CDR3, the DNA is TGCGCCAGCAGCGTGACAGGGGGCATCGGGGGCACCGGGGAGCTGTTTTTT. Translation gives CASSVTGGIGGTGELFF. The chain links TRBV5-1 to TRBJ2-2; 10 nucleotides match TRBD1. Germline-derived CDR1 and CDR2 are SGHRS and YFSETQ. The CDR3 has 17 amino acids. The trim removed 4 bases at V and 4 bases at J, leaving 10 bases unmatched.

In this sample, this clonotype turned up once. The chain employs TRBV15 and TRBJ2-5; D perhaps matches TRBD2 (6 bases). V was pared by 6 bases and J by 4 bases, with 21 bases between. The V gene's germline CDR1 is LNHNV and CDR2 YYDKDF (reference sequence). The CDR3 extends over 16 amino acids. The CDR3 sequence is CATSWGGKPVGETQYF. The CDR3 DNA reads TGTGCCACCAGTTGGGGCGGGAAACCTGTCGGAGAGACCCAGTACTTC.

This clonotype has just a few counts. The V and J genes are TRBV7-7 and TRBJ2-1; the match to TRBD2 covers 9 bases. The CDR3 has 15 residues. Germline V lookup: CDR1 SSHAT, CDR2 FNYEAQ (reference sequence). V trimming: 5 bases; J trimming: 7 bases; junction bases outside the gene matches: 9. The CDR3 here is CASSPGLASGNEQFF. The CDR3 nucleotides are TGTGCCAGCAGCCCGGGACTAGCCAGTGGGAATGAGCAGTTCTTC.

CDR3 DNA sequence: TGTGCCACCAGCAGAGGCAGGGGAGGCGAAAAACTGTTTTTT. It specifies CATSRGRGGEKLFF. The chain employs TRBV15 and TRBJ1-4; a weak D match, TRBD1 (6 bases). In germline, CDR1 is LNHNV, CDR2 YYDKDF (reference sequence). CDR3 length equals 14 residues. Trimming pared 1 base from V and 8 bases from J, leaving 11 bases between.

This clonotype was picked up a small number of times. In DNA, the CDR3 is TGTGCCAGCAGCCGATCCGGGACTAGCTATAGGGAGCAGTTCTTC. Encoded protein: CASSRSGTSYREQFF. V and J are TRBV27 and TRBJ2-1; 9 bases line up with TRBD2. With 6 bases clipped from V and 10 bases from J, the junction kept 13 bases outside the gene matches. This CDR3 comprises 15 residues. The V gene's germline CDR1 is MNHEY and CDR2 SMNVEV (reference sequence).